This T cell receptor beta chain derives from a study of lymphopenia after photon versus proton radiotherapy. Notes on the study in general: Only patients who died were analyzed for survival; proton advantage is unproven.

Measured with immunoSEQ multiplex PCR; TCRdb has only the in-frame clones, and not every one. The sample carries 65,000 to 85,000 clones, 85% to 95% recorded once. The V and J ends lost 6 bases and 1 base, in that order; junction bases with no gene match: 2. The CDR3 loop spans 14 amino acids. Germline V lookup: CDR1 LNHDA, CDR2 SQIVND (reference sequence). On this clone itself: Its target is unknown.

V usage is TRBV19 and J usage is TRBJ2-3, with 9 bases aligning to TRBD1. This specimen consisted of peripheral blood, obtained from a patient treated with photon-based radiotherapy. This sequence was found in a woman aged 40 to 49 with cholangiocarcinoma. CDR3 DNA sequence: TGTGCCAGTAGGTGGACAGGGGGCACAGATACGCAGTATTTT. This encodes CASRWTGGTDTQYF.